These 28 T cell receptor beta chains were all obtained from the same sample, sequenced in a study of cytomegalovirus exposure and HLA in healthy donors. PCR used 60 Vbeta primers and 13 Jbeta primers. The protocol was immunoSEQ multiplex PCR, while the TCRdb copy is restricted to in-frame clones and leaves out a portion. The data contain some 150,000 clones, roughly 78% of them singletons. Sequenced sample: PBMCs. All receptors come from a man aged 25-45 years in good health and CMV-seronegative.

The V and J genes are TRBV18 and TRBJ2-7; TRBD2 is a possible D gene (5 bases). CDR1 KGHSH and CDR2 LQKENI come from the germline V gene. V was cut by 2 bases and J by 5 bases, with 13 bases left in between. The CDR3 length is 14 residues. This CDR3 is CASSPSRGINEQYF. The CDR3 DNA follows: TGTGCCAGCTCACCATCCCGGGGTATCAACGAGCAGTACTTC. The full variable domain, rest sourced from reference TRBV18 and TRBJ2-7, is NAGVMQNPRHLVRRRGQEARLRCSPMKGHSHVYWYRQLPEEGLKFMVYLQKENIIDESGMPKERFSAEFPKEGPSILRIQQVVRGDSAAYFCASSPSRGINEQYFGPGTRLTVT.

The V and J genes are TRBV5-6 and TRBJ2-5, with 16 nucleotides matching TRBD2. V dropped 2 bases and J dropped 5; count of bases not matched to a gene: 6. Per germline, CDR1 SGHDT and CDR2 YYEEEE. This CDR3 spans 17 amino acids. The CDR3 sequence: CASSLPGLAGGRETQYF. The CDR3, as DNA: TGTGCCAGCAGCTTACCGGGACTAGCGGGGGGGCGCGAGACCCAGTACTTC.

This clone was observed once. The chain uses TRBV28 and TRBJ1-2; the D is unclear. Germline CDR1 MDHEN, CDR2 SYDVKM. This CDR3 is 19 amino acids long. Trimming pared 3 bases from V and 4 bases from J, leaving 27 bases between. The CDR3 loop reads CASSFFPGPGSSSSYGYTF. The CDR3 coding sequence is TGTGCCAGCAGTTTCTTCCCAGGACCGGGGAGCAGTTCTAGCTATGGCTACACCTTC.

This clone was seen only once. The chain has TRBV6-6 and TRBJ2-5; TRBD1 might be the D (6 bases). Germline V lookup: CDR1 MNHNY, CDR2 SVGAGI (reference sequence). The CDR3 is made up of 15 amino acids. V lost 4 bases to trimming and J lost 5 bases, with 17 bases between them. The CDR3 loop is CASSFQQGIGETQYF. The CDR3 DNA sequence: TGTGCCAGCAGTTTCCAACAGGGAATTGGGGAGACCCAGTACTTC.

This CDR3 reads CASSQVGLLGRGIKLFF. The CDR3 DNA is TGTGCCAGCAGCCAAGTTGGACTTTTGGGGAGGGGGATCAAACTGTTTTTT. V gene TRBV4-2 combines with J gene TRBJ1-4, with a weak D call TRBD1 (6 bases). V lost 1 base, J lost 11 bases, and 23 bases lay in between. The CDR3 extends over 17 amino acids. The germline gives CDR1 LGHNA, CDR2 YNFKEQ.

This clone has a count of ten or more. The gene calls are TRBV6-1 and TRBJ2-6; no definite D call. V was cut by 1 base and J by 0 bases, with 4 bases left in between. The CDR3 extends over 15 amino acids. Germline V gene sequence: CDR1 MNHNS, CDR2 SASEGT. The CDR3 sequence: CASSEDSSGANVLTF. DNA of the CDR3: TGTGCCAGCAGTGAAGACAGCTCTGGGGCCAACGTCCTGACTTTC.

This clone was seen once. V is TRBV11-2 and J is TRBJ2-3; D is uncertain. Germline V gives CDR1 SGHAT, CDR2 FQNNGV. V was shortened by 3 bases and J by 1 base, with 5 bases between the two germline ends. The CDR3 spans 13 residues. The DNA for the CDR3 is TGTGCCAGCAGCTTCTCAGGCACAGATACGCAGTATTTT. It encodes CASSFSGTDTQYF.

This clone was observed a few times. V usage is TRBV5-6 and J usage is TRBJ2-2; the D gene is possibly TRBD1 (6 bases). CDR1 SGHDT and CDR2 YYEEEE come from the germline V gene. The CDR3 is 15 residues long. Trimming left V 4 bases short and J 6 bases short, with 16 bases between. This CDR3 is CASSGKNRDPGELFF. The CDR3 DNA follows: TGTGCCAGCAGCGGAAAAAACAGGGACCCCGGGGAGCTGTTTTTT.

The chain employs TRBV29-1 and TRBJ2-7; 9 bases fit TRBD2. Trimming cost V 7 bases and J 3 bases; bases outside gene matches: 7. Per germline, CDR1 SQVTM and CDR2 ANQGSEA. The CDR3 length is 13 residues. The chain's CDR3 is CSAEAGGLYEQYF. DNA of the CDR3: TGCAGCGCGGAGGCGGGGGGGCTCTACGAGCAGTACTTC.

This clone was seen more than once but under ten times. V is TRBV5-5 and J is TRBJ2-7; 9 bases match TRBD2. The CDR3 sequence is 17 residues long. The trim removed 4 bases at V and 1 base at J, leaving 12 bases unmatched. CDR1 SGHKS and CDR2 YYEKEE come from the germline V gene (reference sequence). The chain's CDR3 is CASSHLWGLAGSYEQYF. The DNA of the CDR3 is TGTGCCAGCAGCCACTTGTGGGGTCTAGCGGGATCCTACGAGCAGTACTTC.

J is TRBJ2-7 and V is TRBV6-5; D unresolved. The length of the CDR3 is 14 residues. Germline V lookup: CDR1 MNHEY, CDR2 SVGAGI. The germline V and J ends were trimmed by 4 bases and 6 bases, with 16 bases remaining between them. The CDR3 nucleotides are TGTGCCAGCAGTTTTCAAGACAACTTCGCCGAGCAGTACTTC. This sequence encodes CASSFQDNFAEQYF.

The gene calls are TRBV4-2 and TRBJ1-2; D unresolved. The CDR3 runs to 15 residues. V shed 0 bases and J shed 6 bases, with 14 bases lying between them. Germline loops: CDR1 LGHNA, CDR2 YNFKEQ. CDR3 DNA: TGTGCCAGCAGCCAAGAGAGAGAGGGTACTGATGGCTACACCTTC. It encodes CASSQEREGTDGYTF.

The rearrangement uses TRBV6-6 and TRBJ2-5; 8 bases are shared with TRBD1. In germline, CDR1 is MNHNY, CDR2 SVGAGI (reference sequence). The CDR3 is 15 amino acids. J gave up 3 bases and V 6 bases, and 9 bases lay outside the gene matches. The CDR3 is CASSEDRGEKETQYF. The CDR3, as DNA: TGTGCCAGCAGCGAAGACAGGGGCGAAAAAGAGACCCAGTACTTC.

The chain uses TRBV5-1 and TRBJ1-1, with 9 bases that match TRBD1. The trim removed 4 bases at V and 4 bases at J, leaving 14 bases unmatched. CDR1 is SGHRS, CDR2 YFSETQ, per germline. The CDR3 contains 17 residues. The CDR3: CASSRGTGLGLGTEAFF. As DNA, the CDR3 is TGCGCCAGCAGCCGAGGGACAGGGCTTGGTCTTGGCACTGAAGCTTTCTTT.

The V gene is TRBV7-9, the J gene TRBJ2-7; possible D gene TRBD1, 6 bases. Germline values: CDR1 SEHNR, CDR2 FQNEAQ (reference sequence). The CDR3 length is 13 residues. Deletions cut 5 bases from V and 3 bases from J, with 11 bases between. The CDR3 spells CASSPQDSYEQYF. The CDR3, as DNA: TGTGCCAGCAGCCCCCAGGACAGCTACGAGCAGTACTTC.

Concerning this clone: The junction shows a germline mismatch at one end, possibly a read error. V usage is TRBV2 and J usage is TRBJ1-1, with 7 nucleotides matching TRBD1. Germline V CDR1 and CDR2: SNHLY, FYNNEI. This CDR3 is built from 16 residues. The CDR3 here is CASSDPRGRLKTEAFF. Written as DNA, the CDR3 is TGTGCCAGCAGTGATCCTAGGGGGCGCTTGAAGACTGAAGCTTTCTTT.

The chain employs TRBV11-2 and TRBJ2-7, with 12 nucleotides matching TRBD2. This CDR3 is 17 amino acids long. V lost 3 bases to trimming and J lost 3 bases; unmatched junction nucleotides: 9. Per germline, CDR1 SGHAT and CDR2 FQNNGV. CDR3 sequence (DNA): TGTGCCAGCAGCTTTGGTTTAACTAGCGGGGGGCTCTACGAGCAGTACTTC. Encoded protein: CASSFGLTSGGLYEQYF.

This chain links TRBV4-1 with TRBJ1-5, with D unclear. Germline CDR1 reads MGHRA; CDR2 reads YSYEKL. The CDR3 is 14 residues long. V was cut by 3 bases and J by 0 bases, with 6 bases left in between. The CDR3 DNA sequence: TGCGCCAGCAGCCAGACTGATAGCAATCAGCCCCAGCATTTT. Translating gives CASSQTDSNQPQHF.

The chain carries TRBV15 and TRBJ1-5; no clear D. Germline lookup yields CDR1 LNHNV and CDR2 YYDKDF (reference sequence). V lost 0 bases to trimming and J lost 4 bases, with 7 bases between them. This CDR3 has 14 amino acids. As DNA, the CDR3 is TGTGCCACCAGCAGAGACTATGTGAATCAGCCCCAGCATTTT. Protein product: CATSRDYVNQPQHF.

This clone turned up a few times. CDR3 residues: CASSLFRLAGLAGDSIFEQYF. As DNA, the CDR3 is TGTGCCAGCAGCTTATTTCGCTTAGCAGGGCTAGCGGGAGACTCGATTTTCGAGCAGTACTTC. The chain combines TRBV7-8 with TRBJ2-5; 10 bases are shared with TRBD2. The J call may be wrong; the DNA end is better matched by TRBJ2-7. Germline V gene data show CDR1 as SGHVS and CDR2 as FQNEAQ. The CDR3 has 21 residues.

The V gene is TRBV5-1, the J gene TRBJ1-1; 8 nucleotides agree with TRBD1. The CDR3 runs to 15 residues. Trimming cost V 4 bases and J 5 bases; bases outside gene matches: 10. Germline CDR1 is SGHRS and CDR2 is YFSETQ. The CDR3, as DNA: TGCGCCAGCAGCGCGGGACAGGCCAGGGGGACTGAAGCTTTCTTT. It is translated as CASSAGQARGTEAFF.

The chain employs TRBV11-2 and TRBJ1-1; TRBD1 aligns across 8 bases. From germline, CDR1 is SGHAT and CDR2 FQNNGV. V shed 3 bases, J shed 1 base, and the junction held 4 bases outside the gene matches. This CDR3 contains 15 residues. The CDR3: CASSFQGQANTEAFF. For the CDR3, the DNA is TGTGCCAGCAGCTTCCAGGGACAGGCGAACACTGAAGCTTTCTTT.

The V call is TRBV7-8, the J call TRBJ2-2, with 11 bases lining up with TRBD1. The CDR3 extends over 15 amino acids. Germline loops: CDR1 SGHVS, CDR2 FQNEAQ. Losses at the gene ends were 5 bases for V and 5 bases for J; bases not matched to a gene: 4. CDR3 residues: CASSARDRGTGELFF. For the CDR3, the DNA is TGTGCCAGCAGCGCCCGGGACAGGGGGACCGGGGAGCTGTTTTTT.

The chain has TRBV2 and TRBJ1-5, with 7 bases lining up with TRBD1. Germline CDR1 reads SNHLY; CDR2 reads FYNNEI. The V segment lost 6 bases and the J segment 5 bases; nucleotides outside the gene matches: 7. This CDR3 region has 14 residues. CDR3: CASSSQGFDQPQHF. CDR3 in DNA: TGTGCCAGCAGCTCACAGGGGTTTGATCAGCCCCAGCATTTT.

This chain joins TRBV2 and TRBJ2-5, with 8 bases lining up with TRBD2. Germline CDR1 reads SNHLY; CDR2 reads FYNNEI. The CDR3 runs 16 residues. The trim removed 2 bases at V and 4 bases at J, leaving 9 bases unmatched. CDR3 amino acids: CASSEPLGAGGETQYF. In DNA form, the CDR3 reads TGTGCCAGCAGTGAACCGTTAGGGGCGGGAGGAGAGACCCAGTACTTC.

This clone was seen just once. The chain employs TRBV6-4 and TRBJ2-1; 8 positions match TRBD2. CDR1 and CDR2 from the germline V gene are MRHNA and SNTAGT. The CDR3 spans 15 residues. Trimming removed 5 bases from V and 8 bases from J; junction bases left unmatched: 11. Here the CDR3 reads CASSTGTRPSDEQFF. CDR3 coding DNA: TGTGCCAGCAGTACCGGGACTAGGCCTAGCGATGAGCAGTTCTTC.

This clone appeared once. The chain couples TRBV5-1 to TRBJ2-7; possibly TRBD2 for D (5 bases). Germline V gives CDR1 SGHRS, CDR2 YFSETQ. This CDR3 has 12 amino acids. V lost 0 bases and J lost 7, with 8 bases in between. The CDR3 coding sequence is TGCGCCAGCAGCTTGGAACAGCGGGAGCAGTACTTC. Protein product: CASSLEQREQYF. Variable domain in full (rest from reference TRBV5-1 and TRBJ2-7): KAGVTQTPRYLIKTRGQQVTLSCSPISGHRSVSWYQQTPGQGLQFLFEYFSETQRNKGNFPGRFSGRQFSNSRSEMNVSTLELGDSALYLCASSLEQREQYFGPGTRLTVT.

The gene calls are TRBV7-8 and TRBJ2-7; D is uncertain. Germline-derived CDR1 and CDR2 are SGHVS and FQNEAQ. This CDR3 region has 14 residues. The V end was cut by 5 bases, the J end by 0 bases, with 11 bases between. CDR3 amino acids: CASSQAQSSYEQYF. The CDR3 nucleotides read TGTGCCAGCAGCCAAGCACAGAGCTCCTACGAGCAGTACTTC.